This section outlines one TCR beta chain sequence together with its context. Its antigen is unknown. Samples came from healthy bone marrow donors. PCR involved 60 Vbeta and 13 Jbeta primers. The table came from immunoSEQ multiplex PCR; TCRdb's copy has only in-frame clones and leaves some out. The top ten hold less than 5% of the sample, which has roughly 100,000 clones, roughly 80% seen once. This entry is derived from a study of cytomegalovirus exposure and HLA in healthy donors. Study at large: Earlier work reported 117 million unique TCR beta sequences from 150 million to 200 million T cells. Study-wide results and limits: Later on, an analysis found that several of the most significant clusters appeared to be linked to common viral pathogens, which included parvovirus B19. CMV antigen specificity of a few CMV-associated chains was confirmed in vitro.

J gave up 4 bases and V 4 bases, and 8 bases lay outside the gene matches. Germline CDR1 and CDR2: SGHRS and YFSETQ. CDR3 length: 15 residues. The sequenced sample consisted of PBMCs. The chain links TRBV5-1 to TRBJ1-1; the match to TRBD1 covers 9 bases. This receptor was taken from a man aged 50-59 years in good health and CMV-seropositive. The CDR3 loop reads CASSRDRELGTEAFF. The DNA of the CDR3 is TGCGCCAGCAGCCGGGACAGGGAACTGGGCACTGAAGCTTTCTTT.